Shown below are 25 T cell receptor beta chains from a single sample sequenced in a study of blood T cell repertoires in COVID-19. Using immunoSEQ multiplex PCR, the repertoire was profiled, and TCRdb retains in-frame clones only, with some absent. In the table there are about 120,000 clones, 75% to 85% of which are singletons. Specimen: peripheral blood. The receptors were gathered from an elderly woman with acute or convalescent COVID-19.

The chain links TRBV14 to TRBJ2-1; D possibly corresponds to TRBD2 (5 bases). The CDR3 spans 17 residues. CDR1 and CDR2 (germline): SGHDN, FVKESK. Trimming removed 2 bases from V and 6 bases from J, with 20 bases in between. Here the CDR3 DNA reads TGTGCCAGCAGCCAAAGGGCCCTCGGGGTTCGGGGCAATGAGCAGTTCTTC. Amino acid sequence: CASSQRALGVRGNEQFF.

The genes are TRBV6-5 and TRBJ1-1; 8 bases line up with TRBD1. Trimming at V came to 7 bases and at J to 11 bases, leaving 12 bases not matched to a gene. Germline V gene sequence: CDR1 MNHEY, CDR2 SVGAGI. The CDR3 has 13 residues. CDR3 DNA sequence: TGTGCCAGCAAGTCACCGGACAGGGAGAGGGCTTTCTTT. Protein: CASKSPDRERAFF.

This chain uses TRBV5-6 with TRBJ2-7; unclear D gene. The V and J ends lost 4 bases and 0 bases respectively, with 14 bases between them. The germline CDR1 and CDR2 sequences are SGHDT and YYEEEE. The CDR3 covers 15 residues. The DNA for the CDR3 is TGTGCCAGCAGCCCATCGCCAAGTAGCTCCTACGAGCAGTACTTC. Its translation: CASSPSPSSSYEQYF. Supplemented by reference TRBV5-6 and TRBJ2-7, the full variable domain reads DAGVTQSPTHLIKTRGQQVTLRCSPKSGHDTVSWYQQALGQGPQFIFQYYEEEERQRGNFPDRFSGHQFPNYSSELNVNALLLGDSALYLCASSPSPSSSYEQYFGPGTRLTVT.

In this sample, this clone turned up a few times. The V gene is TRBV7-2, the J gene TRBJ1-2; a weak D match, TRBD1 (6 bases). V was pared by 1 base and J by 2 bases, with 11 bases between. The CDR3 spans 15 residues. Per germline, CDR1 SGHTA and CDR2 FQGNSA. Written as DNA, the CDR3 is TGTGCCAGCAGCTTAGGGACGGGACACAACTATGGCTACACCTTC. The encoded protein is CASSLGTGHNYGYTF.

This chain joins TRBV5-1 and TRBJ1-5; no clear D. Germline loops: CDR1 SGHRS, CDR2 YFSETQ. Trimming left V 1 base short and J 2 bases short, with 10 bases between. The CDR3 has 15 amino acids. CDR3 protein: CASSLSGNGNQPQHF. The CDR3 coding sequence is TGCGCCAGCAGCTTGTCGGGGAATGGCAATCAGCCCCAGCATTTT. The variable domain in full, completed from reference TRBV5-1 and TRBJ1-5, reads KAGVTQTPRYLIKTRGQQVTLSCSPISGHRSVSWYQQTPGQGLQFLFEYFSETQRNKGNFPGRFSGRQFSNSRSEMNVSTLELGDSALYLCASSLSGNGNQPQHFGDGTRLSIL.

The rearrangement joins TRBV18 to TRBJ2-3; 8 nucleotides agree with TRBD1. The CDR3 length is 15 residues. Per germline, CDR1 KGHSH and CDR2 LQKENI. Trimming cost V 4 bases and J 3 bases; bases outside gene matches: 6. The CDR3 nucleotides read TGTGCCAGCTCACGCCAGGGGGCGGGGACAGATACGCAGTATTTT. Translating it yields CASSRQGAGTDTQYF.

The rearrangement uses TRBV5-1 and TRBJ1-1; tentatively, D is TRBD1 (5 bases). Trimming removed 4 bases at V and 5 bases at J, with 15 bases between. This CDR3 region has 14 residues. Per the germline V gene, CDR1 is SGHRS and CDR2 is YFSETQ. CDR3 amino acids: CASSPPGGRTEAFF. As DNA, the CDR3 is TGCGCCAGCAGCCCGCCCGGGGGGAGGACTGAAGCTTTCTTT.

The gene calls are TRBV4-1 and TRBJ1-2; 7 nucleotides line up with TRBD1. V lost 0 bases to trimming and J lost 1 base; unmatched junction nucleotides: 11. The V gene's germline CDR1 is MGHRA and CDR2 YSYEKL. The CDR3 extends over 18 amino acids. CDR3 bases: TGCGCCAGCAGCCAAGATCTGAAAGGGCAGGGGGTTAACTATGGCTACACCTTC. Protein sequence: CASSQDLKGQGVNYGYTF.

DNA of the CDR3: TGCGCCAGCAACATAGAGGGAACGGATACGCAGTATTTT. Encoded protein: CASNIEGTDTQYF. The J gene is TRBJ2-3, the V gene TRBV5-1, with D possibly being TRBD2 (5 bases). The V gene's germline CDR1 is SGHRS and CDR2 YFSETQ. Trimming removed 6 bases from V and 6 bases from J, with 14 bases in between. The CDR3 contains 13 residues.

The rearrangement links TRBV7-6 to TRBJ2-6; D is unclear. The germline V gene encodes CDR1 SGHVS and CDR2 FNYEAQ. CDR3 size: 13 residues. V was pared by 4 bases and J by 4 bases, with 5 bases between. The CDR3 nucleotides read TGTGCCAGCAGCTCCCCGGGGGCCAACGTCCTGACTTTC. Translated: CASSSPGANVLTF.

The rearrangement uses TRBV3-1 (or the pseudogene TRBV3-2) and TRBJ2-5; D unresolved. Germline-derived CDR1 and CDR2 are LGHDT and YNNKEL (reference sequence). Trimming shortened V by 0 bases and J by 2 bases, and 13 bases separated the two germline ends. The CDR3 extends over 16 amino acids. CDR3 amino acids: CASSQDWSSSQETQYF. The CDR3 DNA reads TGTGCCAGCAGCCAAGATTGGAGCAGCTCTCAAGAGACCCAGTACTTC.

The rearrangement uses TRBV7-8 and TRBJ1-6; D is undetermined. Deletions cut 1 base from V and 7 bases from J, with 11 bases between. CDR1 SGHVS and CDR2 FQNEAQ come from the germline V gene. This CDR3 region has 15 residues. The CDR3, as DNA: TGTGCCAGCAGCTTAGGGAGGGAGGTGAATTCACCCCTCCACTTT. Its translation: CASSLGREVNSPLHF. The full variable domain, in which reference TRBV7-8 and TRBJ1-6 provide the parts outside the CDR3, is GAGVSQSPRYKVAKRGQDVALRCDPISGHVSLFWYQQALGQGPEFLTYFQNEAQLDKSGLPSDRFFAERPEGSVSTLKIQRTQQEDSAVYLCASSLGREVNSPLHFGNGTRLTVT.

This chain's CDR3 is CATSDHRGLAGGEQFF. CDR3 DNA sequence: TGTGCCACCAGTGATCACCGCGGACTAGCGGGAGGTGAGCAGTTCTTC. The chain recombines TRBV24-1 with TRBJ2-1; TRBD2 agrees at 14 bases. Per germline, CDR1 KGHDR and CDR2 SFDVKD. The junction had 6 bases not matched to a gene; V was cut back by 3 bases and J by 9 bases. CDR3 length equals 16 residues.

The chain links TRBV6-5 to TRBJ2-5, with D possibly being TRBD1 (7 bases). This CDR3 contains 13 residues. Deletions cut 9 bases from V and 4 bases from J, with 15 bases between. CDR1 is MNHEY, CDR2 SVGAGI, per germline. The CDR3 DNA follows: TGTGCCAGTACCCCAGGGGGGAGAGAGACCCAGTACTTC. As protein: CASTPGGRETQYF.

DNA for the CDR3: TGTGCCTGGAGTGTAATGGGACAGGGTTCCTCCTACGAGCAGTACTTC. Translation: CAWSVMGQGSSYEQYF. The chain joins TRBV30 to TRBJ2-7; 9 bases line up with TRBD1. The CDR3 spans 16 residues. Trimming cost V 0 bases and J 0 bases; bases outside gene matches: 6. Germline V CDR1 and CDR2: GTSNPN, SVGIG (reference sequence).

V and J are TRBV5-1 and TRBJ2-5; TRBD2 matches at 7 bases. Germline V gives CDR1 SGHRS, CDR2 YFSETQ. The CDR3 loop spans 13 amino acids. With 4 bases clipped from V and 4 bases from J, the junction kept 4 bases outside the gene matches. The CDR3 sequence is CASSPPGGETQYF. DNA for the CDR3: TGCGCCAGCAGCCCGCCGGGGGGAGAGACCCAGTACTTC.

The chain joins TRBV5-5 to TRBJ2-7, with 7 bases matching TRBD1. The V gene end was trimmed by 3 bases and the J gene end by 2 bases; junction bases not matched to a gene: 11. The CDR3 sequence is 16 residues long. Per the germline V gene, CDR1 is SGHKS and CDR2 is YYEKEE (reference sequence). CDR3 region: CASSYQSGQGAYEQYF. The CDR3, as DNA: TGTGCCAGCAGCTATCAATCGGGGCAGGGGGCCTACGAGCAGTACTTC.

As regards this clone: At one of its ends the junction is not consistent with the germline gene, which may arise from a read error. The chain has TRBV7-2 and TRBJ1-4; 7 nucleotides match TRBD1. The CDR3 has 14 residues. Germline assignment: CDR1 SGHTA and CDR2 FQGNSA. CDR3 sequence reads: CASSVKGQDEKLFF. The CDR3 coding sequence is TGTGCCAGCAGCGTGAAAGGACAGGACGAAAAGCTGTTTTTT.

The chain employs TRBV7-9 and TRBJ1-5; D is undetermined. Germline CDR1 SEHNR, CDR2 FQNEAQ (reference sequence). V gave up 1 base and J gave up 6 bases, with 7 bases separating them. CDR3 length equals 13 residues. The chain's CDR3 is CASSLDGGQPQHF. In DNA form, the CDR3 reads TGTGCCAGCAGCTTAGATGGCGGTCAGCCCCAGCATTTT.

This sequence joins TRBV7-6 and TRBJ1-5, with D hard to call. Looked up from germline, CDR1 is SGHVS and CDR2 is FNYEAQ. Trimming stripped 1 base from V and 3 bases from J, with 13 bases between. The CDR3 length is 16 residues. CDR3 in DNA: TGTGCCAGCAGCTTAGATGTGGGCCGGAACAATCAGCCCCAGCATTTT. Protein: CASSLDVGRNNQPQHF.

This clone was seen a handful of times. The chain employs TRBV18 and TRBJ2-7; the D gene is possibly TRBD2 (6 bases). CDR3 size: 15 residues. Germline V lookup: CDR1 KGHSH, CDR2 LQKENI. Trimming left V 4 bases short and J 4 bases short, with 17 bases between. CDR3 in DNA: TGTGCCAGCTCACTTACCCAAGGGGCGGGGTACGAGCAGTACTTC. Amino acid sequence: CASSLTQGAGYEQYF. The entire variable domain, with the rest obtained from reference TRBV18 and TRBJ2-7, is as follows: NAGVMQNPRHLVRRRGQEARLRCSPMKGHSHVYWYRQLPEEGLKFMVYLQKENIIDESGMPKERFSAEFPKEGPSILRIQQVVRGDSAAYFCASSLTQGAGYEQYFGPGTRLTVT.

The chain recombines TRBV4-2 with TRBJ1-2, with D perhaps matching TRBD1 (5 bases). The CDR3 totals 15 residues. Trimming stripped 1 base from V and 3 bases from J, with 12 bases between. Germline CDR1 is LGHNA and CDR2 is YNFKEQ. The CDR3 DNA follows: TGTGCCAGCAGCCAAGTGGGGGGGGACTACTATGGCTACACCTTC. Amino acids: CASSQVGGDYYGYTF.

V is TRBV18 and J is TRBJ1-2; 7 bases fit TRBD1. This CDR3 has 13 residues. V was pared by 2 bases and J by 7 bases, with 4 bases of the junction left unmatched. The germline CDR1 and CDR2 sequences are KGHSH and LQKENI. The CDR3 DNA reads as TGTGCCAGCTCACCAACAGGGGTTTTTGGCTACACCTTC. Its protein is CASSPTGVFGYTF.

The J gene is TRBJ1-3, the V gene TRBV4-2; no firm D call. The V gene's germline CDR1 is LGHNA and CDR2 YNFKEQ. Deletions cut 0 bases from V and 3 bases from J, with 12 bases between. The CDR3 is 16 amino acids. Written as DNA, the CDR3 is TGTGCCAGCAGCCAAGAACCGGGGATCAGTGGAAACACCATATATTTT. Its protein product is CASSQEPGISGNTIYF.

This clone occurred many times. The chain recombines TRBV7-2 with TRBJ1-1; D is uncertain. V lost 5 bases and J 6 bases, leaving 19 bases between the germline ends. This CDR3 is 15 amino acids long. In germline, CDR1 is SGHTA, CDR2 FQGNSA. The CDR3 sequence is CASSPVTVRSAEAFF. The CDR3 DNA reads as TGTGCCAGCAGCCCCGTGACCGTCCGGAGCGCTGAAGCTTTCTTT.